These 25 T cell receptor beta chains were sequenced from one sample in a study of Tregs in tolerant kidney transplant recipients. Libraries were prepared by immunoSEQ multiplex PCR; TCRdb keeps only in-frame clonotypes and omits some of them. The sample yields more than 2,500 clones, 40% to 50% seen once. The antigens these receptors bind are not known. The sample taken for sequencing was Tregs from blood grown in culture. These receptor sequences come from a human donor in good health.

The rearrangement links TRBV10-3 to TRBJ1-2; D might be TRBD1 (6 bases). The CDR3 spans 16 residues. The V and J ends lost 3 bases and 6 bases respectively, with 20 bases between them. Germline CDR1 ENHRY, CDR2 SYGVKD. The CDR3 is CAISEGGALNPDGYTF. CDR3 nucleotide sequence: TGTGCCATCAGTGAAGGGGGGGCACTAAACCCGGATGGCTACACCTTC.

V is TRBV2 and J is TRBJ2-3; TRBD2 agrees at 7 bases. V trimming: 7 bases; J trimming: 1 base; junction bases outside the gene matches: 11. There are 16 residues in the CDR3. Germline V gives CDR1 SNHLY, CDR2 FYNNEI. The CDR3 DNA sequence: TGTGCCAGCACAAGGGTGGGAGGGCTGGGCACAGATACGCAGTATTTT. Translation gives CASTRVGGLGTDTQYF.

The V and J genes are TRBV6-1 and TRBJ1-5, with D possibly TRBD1 on 6 matching bases. Germline-derived CDR1 and CDR2 are MNHNS and SASEGT. This CDR3 is 14 amino acids long. Trimming removed 6 bases from V and 7 bases from J, with 16 bases in between. CDR3 in DNA: TGTGCCAGCAGCGCCACCAACAGGGTCCAGCCCCAGCATTTT. Amino acid sequence: CASSATNRVQPQHF.

This rearrangement joins TRBV6-1 to TRBJ2-7; 11 bases are a match to TRBD1. Germline-derived CDR1 and CDR2 are MNHNS and SASEGT. CDR3 size: 13 residues. Trimming at V came to 11 bases and at J to 7 bases, leaving 10 bases not matched to a gene. The CDR3 DNA reads as TGTGCCGTCCGGACAGGGGGCCTCCGGGAGCAGTACTTC. Residues: CAVRTGGLREQYF.

The V call is TRBV9, the J call TRBJ2-1, with D possibly matching TRBD2 (6 bases). The V and J ends lost 0 bases and 5 bases respectively, with 12 bases between them. The germline V gene has CDR1 SGDLS and CDR2 YYNGEE. The CDR3 contains 15 residues. The CDR3 sequence is CASSVDLGLHNEQFF. For the CDR3, the DNA is TGTGCCAGCAGCGTAGACCTGGGACTCCACAATGAGCAGTTCTTC. The variable domain in full, with the rest retrieved from reference TRBV9 and TRBJ2-1, is DSGVTQTPKHLITATGQRVTLRCSPRSGDLSVYWYQQSLDQGLQFLIQYYNGEERAKGNILERFSAQQFPDLHSELNLSSLELGDSALYFCASSVDLGLHNEQFFGPGTRLTVL.

In its sample, this clone ranks as large (0.1 to 1%). J is TRBJ2-6 and V is TRBV18, with a tentative D call TRBD1 (6 bases). The CDR3 covers 18 residues. The V gene lost 1 base and the J gene lost 4 bases, with 17 bases spanning the gap. Germline lookup yields CDR1 KGHSH and CDR2 LQKENI. In DNA, the CDR3 is TGTGCCAGCTCACCACGAGTACAGGGATCGGCGGGGGCCAACGTCCTGACTTTC. Its translation is CASSPRVQGSAGANVLTF.

By sample share, this clone is large (0.1 to 1%). This sequence joins TRBV18 and TRBJ2-7; a weak D match, TRBD2 (7 bases). Germline V gives CDR1 KGHSH, CDR2 LQKENI. The CDR3 extends over 14 amino acids. V was cut by 3 bases and J by 7 bases, with 16 bases left in between. This CDR3 reads CASSPTGGRREQYF. CDR3 in DNA: TGTGCCAGCTCACCGACCGGGGGGCGCCGGGAGCAGTACTTC.

The rearrangement uses TRBV5-1 and TRBJ1-4; D is possibly TRBD1 (5 bases). Trimming removed 0 bases at V and 0 bases at J, with 9 bases between. The germline CDR1 and CDR2 sequences are SGHRS and YFSETQ. This CDR3 spans 16 amino acids. The CDR3, as DNA: TGCGCCAGCAGCTTGGTTTTAGGGGCAACTAATGAAAAACTGTTTTTT. Protein product: CASSLVLGATNEKLFF. The full variable domain, rest sourced from reference TRBV5-1 and TRBJ1-4, is KAGVTQTPRYLIKTRGQQVTLSCSPISGHRSVSWYQQTPGQGLQFLFEYFSETQRNKGNFPGRFSGRQFSNSRSEMNVSTLELGDSALYLCASSLVLGATNEKLFFGSGTQLSVL.

This rearrangement joins TRBV21-1 to TRBJ1-1; no DNA check was done on the table's D call, TRBD1. TRBV21-1 is classified as a pseudogene. This CDR3 has 16 amino acids. CDR3 DNA: TGTGCCAGCAGCAAAGACAGAAGGGGTAGGGTCACTGAAGCTTTCTTT. As protein: CASSKDRRGRVTEAFF.

This clone showed up just once. This chain joins TRBV6-5 and TRBJ2-7, with D possibly TRBD1 on 5 matching bases. Trimming removed 5 bases from V and 2 bases from J, with 10 bases in between. CDR3 size: 13 residues. Germline assignment: CDR1 MNHEY and CDR2 SVGAGI. CDR3: CASSQGGAYEQYF. The CDR3 DNA follows: TGTGCCAGCAGTCAGGGTGGGGCCTACGAGCAGTACTTC.

This clone occurred a few times. The V call is TRBV11-2, the J call TRBJ2-4, with D perhaps TRBD2 (5 bases). Trimming removed 5 bases at V and 0 bases at J, with 11 bases between. The CDR3 contains 15 residues. Germline CDR1 reads SGHAT; CDR2 reads FQNNGV. The CDR3 DNA sequence: TGTGCCAGCAGCGAAGGAGGCCTAGCCAAAAACATTCAGTACTTC. This sequence encodes CASSEGGLAKNIQYF.

This clone is termed medium-sized. This sequence joins TRBV11-2 and TRBJ1-1, with 10 bases lining up with TRBD1. Germline values: CDR1 SGHAT, CDR2 FQNNGV. V lost 7 bases, J lost 3 bases, and 8 bases stayed unmatched. This CDR3 region has 15 residues. CDR3 protein: CASKTGGARHTEAFF. CDR3 bases: TGTGCCAGCAAGACAGGGGGCGCACGGCACACTGAAGCTTTCTTT.

This clone has more than one count but fewer than ten. The chain recombines TRBV5-1 with TRBJ2-3; 10 nucleotides agree with TRBD1. CDR3 length: 14 amino acids. With V trimmed by 6 bases and J by 5 bases, 6 bases remained unmatched. The germline V gene has CDR1 SGHRS and CDR2 YFSETQ. This chain's CDR3 is CASMRDRGKDTQYF. The CDR3 coding sequence is TGCGCCAGCATGAGGGACAGGGGAAAAGATACGCAGTATTTT.

Judged by abundance, this clone is large. The J gene is TRBJ1-1, the V gene TRBV19; TRBD1 agrees at 9 bases. Looked up from germline, CDR1 is LNHDA and CDR2 is SQIVND (reference sequence). V was pared by 3 bases and J by 11 bases, with 7 bases of the junction left unmatched. The CDR3 is 13 amino acids. CDR3 DNA sequence: TGTGCCAGTAGTATGTGGACAGGGGTGGAGGCTTTCTTT. Translating gives CASSMWTGVEAFF.

The chain couples TRBV29-1 to TRBJ2-3; D uncertain. With 7 bases removed from V and 0 bases from J, the gap between germline ends came to 5 bases. Germline V gives CDR1 SQVTM, CDR2 ANQGSEA. This CDR3 comprises 11 residues. The CDR3 sequence: CSGRSTDTQYF. The CDR3 nucleotides are TGCAGCGGACGGAGCACAGATACGCAGTATTTT.

The genes are TRBV15 and TRBJ1-5; D is perhaps TRBD1 (5 bases). The CDR3 consists of 17 residues. Germline V gives CDR1 LNHNV, CDR2 YYDKDF (reference sequence). V was cut by 3 bases and J by 0 bases, with 15 bases left in between. This chain's CDR3 is CATSRDPGYYSNQPQHF. The CDR3 nucleotides are TGTGCCACCAGCAGGGATCCAGGGTATTATAGCAATCAGCCCCAGCATTTT.

This clone was counted a single time. The same CDR3 arises from other DNA sequences in this sample as well. The chain joins TRBV6-5 to TRBJ2-6; D possibly uses TRBD1 or TRBD2 (5 bases each). The V end was cut by 4 bases, the J end by 10 bases, with 17 bases between. The CDR3 covers 15 residues. Germline assignment: CDR1 MNHEY and CDR2 SVGAGI. The CDR3, as DNA: TGTGCCAGCAGTTCCTCGGGACGGGCGGCAAACGTCCTGACTTTC. The encoded protein is CASSSSGRAANVLTF.

CDR3 DNA sequence: TGCGCCAGCAGCCAAGATCATTGGACAGGGGCCAACGGTGGAGATACGCAGTATTTT. This sequence encodes CASSQDHWTGANGGDTQYF. The chain uses TRBV4-1 and TRBJ2-3; the match to TRBD1 covers 9 bases. The ends lost 0 bases at V and 5 bases at J; junction bases unmatched: 15. Germline V lookup: CDR1 MGHRA, CDR2 YSYEKL. CDR3 size: 19 residues.

This rearrangement joins TRBV6-4 to TRBJ1-5; D gene unclear. Trimming removed 4 bases from V and 2 bases from J, with 6 bases in between. Per the germline V gene, CDR1 is MRHNA and CDR2 is SNTAGT. The CDR3 runs to 13 residues. CDR3 protein: CASSGGRNQPQHF. The CDR3 DNA is TGTGCCAGCAGTGGAGGGCGCAATCAGCCCCAGCATTTT.

The CDR3 loop reads CASSYPGAGTEAFF. The CDR3 nucleotides are TGTGCCAGCAGTTACCCGGGGGCTGGAACTGAAGCTTTCTTT. The V gene is TRBV6-5, the J gene TRBJ1-1; D might be TRBD1 (6 bases). The CDR3 contains 14 residues. Trimming left V 2 bases short and J 5 bases short, with 12 bases between. CDR1 is MNHEY, CDR2 SVGAGI, per germline.

Only one count was recorded for this clone. This rearrangement joins TRBV30 to TRBJ2-7; D not certain. V was trimmed by 3 bases and J by 0 bases, leaving 6 bases between them. Germline assignment: CDR1 GTSNPN and CDR2 SVGIG (reference sequence). The CDR3 spans 12 residues. The CDR3 loop reads CAWSGPSYEQYF. CDR3 DNA: TGTGCCTGGAGCGGGCCCTCCTACGAGCAGTACTTC.

By share, this clone counts as medium-sized. This chain connects TRBV9 to TRBJ2-7; 10 bases align to TRBD2. V lost 1 base to trimming and J lost 6 bases; unmatched junction nucleotides: 7. Per germline, CDR1 SGDLS and CDR2 YYNGEE. This CDR3 is built from 15 residues. CDR3 sequence (DNA): TGTGCCAGCAGCGTACTAGCTAGCGGGAGAGGCGAGCAGTACTTC. It yields the protein CASSVLASGRGEQYF. The full variable domain, completed using reference TRBV9 and TRBJ2-7, is DSGVTQTPKHLITATGQRVTLRCSPRSGDLSVYWYQQSLDQGLQFLIQYYNGEERAKGNILERFSAQQFPDLHSELNLSSLELGDSALYFCASSVLASGRGEQYFGPGTRLTVT.

The CDR3 protein is CASSQEGARTGRSATQYF. As DNA, the CDR3 is TGCGCCAGCAGCCAAGAAGGGGCCAGGACAGGGCGGTCAGCTACGCAGTATTTT. The chain combines TRBV4-1 with TRBJ2-3; 8 bases line up with TRBD1. The ends lost 0 bases at V and 8 bases at J; junction bases unmatched: 16. CDR3 length: 18 amino acids. CDR1 is MGHRA, CDR2 YSYEKL, per germline.

The chain employs TRBV6-6 and TRBJ2-1; D is uncertain. The germline V gene has CDR1 MNHNY and CDR2 SVGAGI (reference sequence). This CDR3 comprises 16 residues. V was trimmed by 6 bases and J by 0 bases, leaving 15 bases between them. Here the CDR3 reads CASSPTLPGSYNEQFF. DNA for the CDR3: TGTGCCAGCAGCCCCACCCTCCCGGGCTCCTACAATGAGCAGTTCTTC.

The chain carries TRBV19 and TRBJ2-1; the D call may be TRBD1 or TRBD2 (5 bases each). The length of the CDR3 is 13 residues. Germline V CDR1 and CDR2: LNHDA, SQIVND (reference sequence). Trimming cost V 3 bases and J 6 bases, with 9 bases left between them. Here the CDR3 DNA reads TGTGCCAGTAGTATCACCGGGGCCAATGAGCAGTTCTTC. Translation: CASSITGANEQFF.